This TCR beta chain appears in the sequencing data of a study of blood T cell repertoires in COVID-19. The wider study: Samples taken during acute and convalescent COVID-19 were collected in the United States, Italy and Spain.

CDR3 length: 14 amino acids. V gave up 5 bases and J gave up 5 bases, with 12 bases separating them. Germline V gene data show CDR1 as MNHEY and CDR2 as SMNVEV (reference sequence). Measured with immunoSEQ multiplex PCR; TCRdb has only the in-frame clones, and not every one. Counted here are around 270,000 clones, around 82% occurring once; the ten biggest clones make up 0.87%. The specimen sequenced was peripheral blood. The sequence came from a human donor with COVID-19, enrolled during active disease. The donor label of this sample is uncertain. The chain uses TRBV27 and TRBJ1-4, with D possibly TRBD1 on 6 matching bases. The CDR3 loop reads CASSTTGPNEKLFF. The CDR3 bases are TGTGCCAGCAGTACCACAGGGCCAAATGAAAAACTGTTTTTT.